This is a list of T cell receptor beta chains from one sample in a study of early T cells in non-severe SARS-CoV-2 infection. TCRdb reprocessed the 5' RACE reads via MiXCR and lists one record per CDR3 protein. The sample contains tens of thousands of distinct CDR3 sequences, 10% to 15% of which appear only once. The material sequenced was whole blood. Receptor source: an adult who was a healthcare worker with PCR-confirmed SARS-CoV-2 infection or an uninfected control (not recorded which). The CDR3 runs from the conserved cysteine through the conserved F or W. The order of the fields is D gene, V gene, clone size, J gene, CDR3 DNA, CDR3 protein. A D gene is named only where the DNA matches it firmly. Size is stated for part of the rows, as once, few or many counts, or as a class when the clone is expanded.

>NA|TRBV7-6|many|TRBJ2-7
TGTGCCAGCAGCCCGGGACGCGGCTACGAGCAGTACTTC
CASSPGRGYEQYF
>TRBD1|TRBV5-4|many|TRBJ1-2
TGTGCCAGCAGCTTGTCGGGACTTCAGGGGGGTGGCTACACCTTC
CASSLSGLQGGGYTF
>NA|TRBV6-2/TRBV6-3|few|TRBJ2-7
TGTGCCAGCAGTCTCAGGGGTTACGAGCAGTACTTC
CASSLRGYEQYF
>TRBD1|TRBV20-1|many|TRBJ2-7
TGCAGTGCTAGTCTCCGACAGGGCTACGAGCAGTACTTC
CSASLRQGYEQYF
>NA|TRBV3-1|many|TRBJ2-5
TGTGCCAGCAGCCAAGGTTGGAGCTGGGAGACCCAGTACTTC
CASSQGWSWETQYF
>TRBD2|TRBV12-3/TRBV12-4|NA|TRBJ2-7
TGTGCCAGCAGTCCCCGAGGTAGCGGGACCTACGAGCAGTACTTC
CASSPRGSGTYEQYF
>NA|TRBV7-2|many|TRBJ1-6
TGTGCCAGCAGCTTGGATGGGAGGGACAATTCACCCCTCCACTTT
CASSLDGRDNSPLHF
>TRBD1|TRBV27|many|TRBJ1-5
TGTGCCAGCAGGGCCGGGACAGGCCATCAGCCCCAGCATTTT
CASRAGTGHQPQHF
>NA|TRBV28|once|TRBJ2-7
TGTGCCAGCGCTGCTATCTACGAGCAGTACTTC
CASAAIYEQYF
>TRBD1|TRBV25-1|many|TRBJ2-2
TGTGCCAGCAGTGATCCACAGTCTTCGGGACAGGGTCGAGGGGAGCTGTTTTTT
CASSDPQSSGQGRGELFF
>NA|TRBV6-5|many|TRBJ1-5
TGTGCCAGCAGTTCGGCAGGGGCCAATCAGCCCCAGCATTTT
CASSSAGANQPQHF
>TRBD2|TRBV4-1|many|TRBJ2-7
TGCGCCAGCAGCCCACCTATAGCGGGGCCCTCCTACGAGCAGTACTTC
CASSPPIAGPSYEQYF
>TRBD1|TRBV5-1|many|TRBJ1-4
TGCGCCAGCAGCTTGGGGCAGGGACAGGGCGAGGAACTGTTTTTT
CASSLGQGQGEELFF
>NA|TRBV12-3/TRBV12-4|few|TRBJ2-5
TGTGCCAGCAGCCCGGTAGGGCGGGAGACCCAGTACTTC
CASSPVGRETQYF
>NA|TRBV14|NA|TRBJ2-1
TGTGCCAGCAGCCAGCGTCTGAGCTCCTACAATGAGCAGTTCTTC
CASSQRLSSYNEQFF
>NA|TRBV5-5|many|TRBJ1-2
TGTGCCAGCAGCCCCCGACCGGTAGCTAACTATGGCTACACCTTC
CASSPRPVANYGYTF
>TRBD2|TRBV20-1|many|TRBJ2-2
TGCAGTGCAACTAGCGGGAGGGTATCCGGGGAGCTGTTTTTT
CSATSGRVSGELFF
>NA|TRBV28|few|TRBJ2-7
TGTGCCAGCAGTTTAGGACCCTCCGAGCAGTACTTC
CASSLGPSEQYF
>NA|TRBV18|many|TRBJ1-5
TGTGCCAGCTCAGAAATGACAATTCAGCCCCAGCATTTT
CASSEMTIQPQHF
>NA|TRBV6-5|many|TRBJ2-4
TGTGCCAGCAGTTACTCGGTACAGACGCTAGCCAAAAACATTCAGTACTTC
CASSYSVQTLAKNIQYF
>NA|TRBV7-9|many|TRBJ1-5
TGTGCCAGCAGCTTGGAGGGACCTAGCAATCAGCCCCAGCATTTT
CASSLEGPSNQPQHF
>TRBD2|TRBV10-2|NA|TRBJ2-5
TGCGCCAGCAGTCTCGGACTAGCGGGAGGTAGAGAGACCCAGTACTTC
CASSLGLAGGRETQYF
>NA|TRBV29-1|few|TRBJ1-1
TGCAGCGTTGAACACAAGGGAGGCACTGAAGCTTTCTTT
CSVEHKGGTEAFF
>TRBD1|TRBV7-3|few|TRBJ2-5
TGTGCCAGCAGCCCAGGACAGGCAATGCAAGAGACCCAGTACTTC
CASSPGQAMQETQYF
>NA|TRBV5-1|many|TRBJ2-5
TGCGCCAGCAAGATGGACACAGTACAAGAGACCCAGTACTTC
CASKMDTVQETQYF
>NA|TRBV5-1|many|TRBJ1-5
TGCGCCAGCAGCCCTGGAGCAGGGTATCAGCCCCAGCATTTT
CASSPGAGYQPQHF
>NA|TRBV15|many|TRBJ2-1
TGTGCCACCAGCAGAAGCGCTACAGGGCCGAATGAGCAGTTCTTC
CATSRSATGPNEQFF
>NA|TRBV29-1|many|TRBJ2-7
TGCAGCGTGACGGACGGAACTTACGAGCAGTACTTC
CSVTDGTYEQYF
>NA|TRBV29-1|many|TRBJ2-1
TGCAGCCATCGGAGAGGTGAGCAGTTCTTC
CSHRRGEQFF
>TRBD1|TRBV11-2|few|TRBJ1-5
TGTGCCAGCGCAGGGGGCGCCGGTCCCGATCAGCCCCAGCATTTT
CASAGGAGPDQPQHF
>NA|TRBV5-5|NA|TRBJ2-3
TGTGCCAGCAGCTCCGTAACGAGTGCAGATACGCAGTATTTT
CASSSVTSADTQYF
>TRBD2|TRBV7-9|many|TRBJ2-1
TGTGCCAGCAGCCCACTAGCGGGAGGGCCTAATGAGCAGTTCTTC
CASSPLAGGPNEQFF